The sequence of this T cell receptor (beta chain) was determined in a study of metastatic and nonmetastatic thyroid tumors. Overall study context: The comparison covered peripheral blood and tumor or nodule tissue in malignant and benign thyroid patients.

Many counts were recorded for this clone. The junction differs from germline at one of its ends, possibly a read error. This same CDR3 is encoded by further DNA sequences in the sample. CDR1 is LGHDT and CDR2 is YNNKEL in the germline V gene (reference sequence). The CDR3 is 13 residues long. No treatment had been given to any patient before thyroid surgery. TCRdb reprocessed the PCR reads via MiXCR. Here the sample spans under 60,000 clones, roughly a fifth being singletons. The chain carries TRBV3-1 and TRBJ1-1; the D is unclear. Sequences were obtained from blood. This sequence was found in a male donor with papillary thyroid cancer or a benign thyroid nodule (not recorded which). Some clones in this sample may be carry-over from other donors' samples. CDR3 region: CASSQGQNTEAFF. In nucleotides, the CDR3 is TGTGCCAGCAGTCAAGGGCAGAACACTGAAGCTTTCTTT.